This T cell receptor (beta chain) was sequenced in a study of cytomegalovirus exposure and HLA in healthy donors. Study outcomes and limitations: Both high specificity and high sensitivity reportedly marked the classifier's diagnosis of cytomegalovirus status.

On this clone itself: As yet, its antigen is unknown.

PCR primers comprised 60 Vbeta and 13 Jbeta primers. Original data processing: In a later analysis, the count reached 80 million or so unique TCR beta chains, with approximately 11 million shared. Data came from immunoSEQ multiplex PCR; TCRdb stores just in-frame clones and leaves some out. V and J calls and clone size are copied from that table; D and trimming were computed from the DNA. The repertoire includes roughly 97,000 clones, roughly 75% of them detected once, and around 1.5% sits in the top ten. CDR1 LNHDA and CDR2 SQIVND come from the germline V gene (reference sequence). The CDR3 runs to 17 residues. With 1 base removed from V and 2 bases from J, the gap between germline ends came to 12 bases.

The V and J genes are TRBV19 and TRBJ2-6; perhaps TRBD2 as D (6 bases). The sequence was collected from a woman in her thirties or forties in good health and CMV-seronegative. Sequences were obtained from PBMCs. The CDR3 DNA reads as TGTGCCAGTAGTATAGCCTTACTAGCTGCTGGGGCCAACGTCCTGACTTTC. Encoded protein: CASSIALLAAGANVLTF.